The sequence of this TCR beta chain was determined in a study of OX40 agonist ivuxolimab in advanced cancers. Per the germline V gene, CDR1 is SGHTS and CDR2 is YDEGEE. The CDR3 has 15 amino acids. The V end was cut by 0 bases, the J end by 6 bases, with 13 bases between. Sequencing was performed with immunoSEQ multiplex PCR; in TCRdb, only in-frame clones are kept and a portion is missing. The sample has tens of thousands of clones, around 82% seen once. Overall study findings and caveats: Patients who responded partially at 0.1-3.0 mg/kg showed clonal expansion ranking among the lowest. Compared with CD4+, CD8+ T cells on average had more expanded clones.

At cycle 4 day 1, cycle 7 day 1, and baseline, blood was sampled. This clone is a singleton in its sample. Its specificity is not known. The sequences come from CD4+ or CD8+ T cells sorted from blood, collected in a trial of the OX40 agonist ivuxolimab. The rearrangement uses TRBV5-8 and TRBJ2-1; D possibly corresponds to TRBD2 (6 bases). This receptor was identified in an adult with an advanced solid tumor such as melanoma, head and neck, liver or kidney cancer. The CDR3: CASSLAWTTVNEQFF. The CDR3 DNA sequence: TGTGCCAGCAGCTTGGCGTGGACTACGGTCAATGAGCAGTTCTTC.